The T cell receptor (beta chain) under discussion was sequenced for a study of T-cell memory formation after mild COVID-19. The V gene lost 5 bases and the J gene lost 4 bases, with 8 bases spanning the gap. This CDR3 has 13 residues. This clonotype appeared a few times. A single record per CDR3 protein comes from TCRdb applying MiXCR to the 5' RACE reads. Of 470,000 or so distinct CDR3 sequences in the sample, approximately 23% are singletons; the top ten hold roughly an eighth. V and J are TRBV12-3 or TRBV12-4 and TRBJ2-2; D gene ambiguous. The source is an adult woman who had mild COVID-19 (a few samples of this study predate the infection). Cell type and time point are not known. The specimen sequenced was PBMCs or a T cell subset sorted from them (not recorded which). DNA for the CDR3: TGTGCCAGCAGTGCTACAGCCACCGGGGAGCTGTTTTTT. Residues: CASSATATGELFF.